Sequencing of this T cell receptor (beta chain) was carried out in a study of coeliac disease. Overall study results and limits: Control samples showed higher TRB and TRG clonality than intraepithelial and lamina propria samples in active celiac disease.

A word on this clone: Its antigen is not identified.

One frozen roughly 480,000-cell aliquot per fraction was sequenced. Germline lookup yields CDR1 MNHEY and CDR2 SMNVEV (reference sequence). The CDR3 consists of 14 residues. This table comes from immunoSEQ multiplex PCR, and its TCRdb copy is limited to in-frame clones, with some not included. Of about 4,700 clones in the sample, 60% to 80% were seen once. The sequenced sample consisted of lamina propria lymphocytes from the gut. The rearrangement uses TRBV27 and TRBJ2-5; 11 bases align to TRBD1. The assigned J gene may be wrong: the sequence end matches TRBJ2-7 better. The receptor's source is a woman aged 65 to 85 with celiac disease. CDR3 loop: CASSPGTGGYEQYF. The CDR3 coding sequence is TGTGCCAGCAGCCCCGGGACAGGGGGTTACGAGCAGTACTTC.